The 17 T cell receptor beta chains below come from one sample, sequenced in a study of type 1 regulatory T cells. TCRdb reanalysed the reads using MiXCR and keeps one entry per CDR3 protein. The table includes 75,000 to 100,000 distinct CDR3 sequences, around a third detected once. Sample: CD4+ T cells, either the whole sample or a sorted fraction (not recorded which). These receptors all stem from a human donor in good health.

This clonotype was observed a handful of times. The CDR3 protein is CASSPDTGHLMTEAFF. CDR3 sequence (DNA): TGTGCCAGCAGTCCTGATACGGGACACCTGATGACTGAAGCTTTCTTT. The rearrangement links TRBV6-5 to TRBJ1-1; possibly TRBD1 for D (6 bases). The CDR3 has 16 residues. V lost 5 bases, J lost 5 bases, and 21 bases lay in between. CDR1 MNHEY and CDR2 SVGAGI come from the germline V gene.

Only a few counts were recorded for this clonotype. The chain has TRBV20-1 and TRBJ2-7, with TRBD1 matching over 9 bases. The J segment lost 3 bases and the V segment lost 3 bases, leaving 12 bases of the junction unmatched. Germline lookup yields CDR1 DFQATT and CDR2 SNEGSKA (reference sequence). The CDR3 is 16 amino acids. CDR3 sequence (DNA): TGCAGTGCTAGGACAGGGATTGGACAGGGGATCTACGAGCAGTACTTC. Its protein product is CSARTGIGQGIYEQYF.

This clonotype appeared a few times. The chain combines TRBV14 with TRBJ2-7; D is possibly TRBD2 (7 bases). V was trimmed by 3 bases and J by 2 bases, leaving 14 bases between them. Looked up from germline, CDR1 is SGHDN and CDR2 is FVKESK. This CDR3 contains 15 residues. CDR3 DNA sequence: TGTGCCAGCAGCCACGCCGGGCGGGGGCCCTACGAGCAGTACTTC. It specifies CASSHAGRGPYEQYF.

The gene calls are TRBV9 and TRBJ2-1, with TRBD2 matching 9 bases. V dropped 0 bases and J dropped 4; count of bases not matched to a gene: 5. The CDR3 is made up of 16 amino acids. CDR1 and CDR2 (germline): SGDLS, YYNGEE. This chain's CDR3 is CASSVGLTSGYNEQFF. The CDR3 bases are TGTGCCAGCAGCGTAGGTCTGACTAGCGGTTACAATGAGCAGTTCTTC.

The chain recombines TRBV3-1 with TRBJ1-6, with no clear D. The CDR3 is 16 amino acids. Per the germline V gene, CDR1 is LGHDT and CDR2 is YNNKEL (reference sequence). V was trimmed by 5 bases and J by 6 bases, leaving 17 bases between them. In DNA form, the CDR3 reads TGTGCCAGCAGCTTTATTACCACGGGTCCTAATTCACCCCTCCACTTT. Protein sequence: CASSFITTGPNSPLHF.

In its sample, this clonotype was seen a few times. V usage is TRBV28 and J usage is TRBJ1-1; the D is unclear. Germline CDR1 MDHEN, CDR2 SYDVKM. Trimming shortened V by 3 bases and J by 8 bases, and 13 bases separated the two germline ends. The CDR3 runs 13 residues. The CDR3 region has the DNA TGTGCCAGCAGTTTGAATTTAGGCAGCGAAGCTTTCTTT. This codes for CASSLNLGSEAFF.

This clonotype occurred a few times. This rearrangement joins TRBV5-1 to TRBJ2-3; D is ambiguous. Trimming removed 4 bases at V and 6 bases at J, with 6 bases between. CDR1 SGHRS and CDR2 YFSETQ come from the germline V gene. The CDR3 is 11 residues long. CDR3 sequence: CASSLMDTQYF. The CDR3 region has the DNA TGCGCCAGCAGCCTTATGGATACGCAGTATTTT.

This sequence joins TRBV5-1 and TRBJ2-1; D is possibly TRBD1 (6 bases). The CDR3 totals 15 residues. V was clipped by 4 bases and J by 7 bases, with 18 bases between them. Germline CDR1 and CDR2: SGHRS and YFSETQ. The CDR3 here is CASSPLGQGINEQFF. In nucleotides, the CDR3 is TGCGCCAGCAGCCCTCTGGGCCAGGGGATTAATGAGCAGTTCTTC.

This clonotype was seen a few times. This chain links TRBV27 with TRBJ2-1; D is undetermined. V was cut by 4 bases and J by 5 bases, with 21 bases left in between. Germline V gene data show CDR1 as MNHEY and CDR2 as SMNVEV (reference sequence). This CDR3 is built from 17 residues. CDR3 protein: CASSSPSFGTTNNEQFF. In DNA, the CDR3 is TGTGCCAGCAGTTCCCCGAGTTTCGGCACCACGAACAATGAGCAGTTCTTC.

The V and J genes are TRBV9 and TRBJ2-2; no reliable D call. The V gene lost 1 base and the J gene lost 4 bases, with 17 bases spanning the gap. CDR1 and CDR2 from the germline V gene are SGDLS and YYNGEE. The CDR3 covers 17 residues. The CDR3 here is CASSVSLGRHGTGELFF. In DNA, the CDR3 is TGTGCCAGCAGCGTATCCCTCGGGCGTCACGGCACCGGGGAGCTGTTTTTT.

This clonotype has just a few counts. This chain links TRBV5-1 with TRBJ2-3; D gene ambiguous. The CDR3 is 14 amino acids. V was cut by 0 bases and J by 0 bases, with 5 bases left in between. CDR1 and CDR2 (germline): SGHRS, YFSETQ. In DNA, the CDR3 is TGCGCCAGCAGCTTGGATTTGAGCACAGATACGCAGTATTTT. Encoded protein: CASSLDLSTDTQYF.

A few counts support this clonotype. V is TRBV24-1 and J is TRBJ2-3; 9 nucleotides match TRBD2. The CDR3 loop spans 16 amino acids. Germline V lookup: CDR1 KGHDR, CDR2 SFDVKD. The V gene end was trimmed by 4 bases and the J gene end by 2 bases; junction bases not matched to a gene: 6. This CDR3 reads CATSDPTSGYTDTQYF. In DNA, the CDR3 is TGTGCCACCAGTGACCCGACTAGCGGATACACAGATACGCAGTATTTT.

This clonotype appeared a few times. The J gene is TRBJ2-1, the V gene TRBV18; D is unclear. This CDR3 region has 15 residues. Deletions cut 1 base from V and 2 bases from J, with 9 bases between. Per germline, CDR1 KGHSH and CDR2 LQKENI. CDR3 DNA sequence: TGTGCCAGCTCACCACTATCCGATACCTACAATGAGCAGTTCTTC. This sequence encodes CASSPLSDTYNEQFF.

The V gene is TRBV7-8, the J gene TRBJ2-2; D may correspond to TRBD1 or TRBD2 (5 bases each). The CDR3 covers 14 residues. CDR1 and CDR2 from the germline V gene are SGHVS and FQNEAQ. Trimming left V 8 bases short and J 7 bases short, with 17 bases between. Written as DNA, the CDR3 is TGTGCCAGCTGCTGGGGGACCTCATGCGGGGAGCTGTTTTTT. Translation gives CASCWGTSCGELFF. Together with reference TRBV7-8 and TRBJ2-2, the CDR3 gives the full variable domain: GAGVSQSPRYKVAKRGQDVALRCDPISGHVSLFWYQQALGQGPEFLTYFQNEAQLDKSGLPSDRFFAERPEGSVSTLKIQRTQQEDSAVYLCASCWGTSCGELFFGEGSRLTVL.

This clonotype was found once. A much bigger clone sits one base away, suggesting this may be a read error. V usage is TRBV28 and J usage is TRBJ1-1; D remains unclear. This CDR3 is built from 13 residues. From germline, CDR1 is MDHEN and CDR2 SYDVKM. The CDR3 DNA sequence: TGTGCCAGCACCCCGAGCCGAAACACTGAAGATTTCTTT. Protein sequence: CASTPSRNTEDFF.

The rearrangement uses TRBV3-1 and TRBJ2-5; a possible D gene is TRBD2 (6 bases). The ends were cut back, 0 bases at V and 7 bases at J, with 15 bases in the middle. The CDR3 is 15 amino acids. CDR1 is LGHDT and CDR2 is YNNKEL in the germline V gene (reference sequence). The CDR3 reads CASSQDAGRGGTQYF. The CDR3 nucleotides are TGTGCCAGCAGCCAAGATGCGGGGAGAGGTGGGACCCAGTACTTC.

This clonotype was detected only a few times. The V call is TRBV20-1, the J call TRBJ1-1; tentatively, D is TRBD1 (5 bases). Germline V gives CDR1 DFQATT, CDR2 SNEGSKA (reference sequence). Trimming shortened V by 2 bases and J by 6 bases, and 16 bases separated the two germline ends. The CDR3 is made up of 14 amino acids. In nucleotides, the CDR3 is TGCAGTGCTAGAAAAACCGAAACAGGAGCTGAAGCTTTCTTT. It yields the protein CSARKTETGAEAFF.